The entry below gives a single TCR beta chain sequence along with its context. The antigen remains unidentified. The germline V gene has CDR1 SGHTA and CDR2 FQGTGA. Germline trimming cut 5 bases from V and 5 bases from J; bases unmatched to any gene: 3. CDR3 length equals 13 residues. Time point meaning: pre-sensitization, week 0. Treatment of the sample: therapeutic diphenylcyclopropenone sensitization with weekly scalp DPC. The source of the sample is a study of human T cells and chemical hapten exposure. On the study more broadly: Upper inner arm skin measuring roughly 2 cm by roughly 2 cm received 2% DPC for sensitization. Study results and limitations: With regard to DPC sensitization, TCRs above 1 in 1000 frequency did not change. The study found expanded TCRs formed significantly more large CDR3 similarity clusters than controls.

Individual cDNA molecules had unique molecular identifiers attached to them by the library. One entry per CDR3 protein, called by TCRdb with MiXCR from the RACE reads. The data hold 350,000 to 400,000 distinct CDR3 sequences, with around 5.5% observed a single time. The chain couples TRBV7-3 to TRBJ2-5; 9 positions agree with TRBD1. The sample in question was whole blood, obtained in connection with sensitization to the hapten diphenylcyclopropenone (DPC). The TCR originated in a woman aged 45-65 years with alopecia areata. Some clones in this sample may be carry-over from other donors' samples. The DNA of the CDR3 is TGTGCCAGCAGCGCGACAGGGGGTGAGACCCAGTACTTC. Protein: CASSATGGETQYF.